This is a list of T cell receptor beta chains from one sample in a study of response to subunit inactivated influenza vaccine. From the RT-PCR reads, TCRdb called clonotypes with MiXCR, one entry per CDR3 protein. The top ten clones hold 7.8% of a sample with about 240,000 distinct CDR3 sequences, over 9% of them seen once. The sequencing used non-naive T cells sorted from PBMCs, collected approximately 15 days before vaccination. The receptors come from a man in his forties or fifties who received an inactivated influenza vaccine. Each CDR3 is given with its conserved first and last residue. A D gene is named only where the DNA matches it firmly. Expanded clones are given a class, and other clones once, few, many or no size at all.

clone_size | j_call | d_call | v_call | cdr3_length | cdr3_nt | cdr3_aa
- | TRBJ2-5 | - | TRBV29-1 | 13 | TGCAGCGTTTCACCCGGTGGGGAAGAGACCCAGTACTTC | CSVSPGGEETQYF
few | TRBJ2-7 | TRBD2 | TRBV28 | 16 | TGTGCCAGCAGCTCGCCCGAGCGGGAGTGGGTCTACGAGCAGTACTTC | CASSSPEREWVYEQYF
once | TRBJ2-1 | TRBD2 | TRBV6-2/TRBV6-3 | 16 | TGTGCCAGCAGTTCCGCCCTTGGCGGGGGGGCCGATGAGCAGTTCTTC | CASSSALGGGADEQFF
many | TRBJ2-1 | - | TRBV12-3/TRBV12-4 | 20 | TGTGCCAGCAGTTTAATAGCCCCCCCAAAGGGATCCACCGGCAGCGATGAGCAGTTCTTC | CASSLIAPPKGSTGSDEQFF
many | TRBJ2-1 | - | TRBV11-2 | 18 | TGTGCCAGCAGCTCTTACCCTTCACTAGCAAACTCCTACAATGAGCAGTTCTTC | CASSSYPSLANSYNEQFF
- | TRBJ2-5 | TRBD2 | TRBV5-1 | 15 | TGCGCCAGCAGCTTGGGGGGGACTAGATCTGAGACCCAGTACTTC | CASSLGGTRSETQYF
- | TRBJ2-2 | - | TRBV4-3 | 14 | TGCGCCAGCAGCCAAGGGCCGAACACCGGGGAGCTGTTTTTT | CASSQGPNTGELFF
many | TRBJ2-1 | TRBD2 | TRBV5-1 | 19 | TGCGCCAGCAGCTTGACCGGGACTAGCGGGAACCTAGCCTACAATGAGCAGTTCTTC | CASSLTGTSGNLAYNEQFF
many | TRBJ1-1 | - | TRBV6-1 | 14 | TGTGCCAGCAAAGGACGGAAAGCAAACACTGAAGCTTTCTTT | CASKGRKANTEAFF
few | TRBJ2-2 | - | TRBV5-1 | 13 | TGCGCCAGCAGCCTCACTAGTCCCGGGGAGCTGTTTTTT | CASSLTSPGELFF
many | TRBJ2-7 | - | TRBV20-1 | 13 | TGCAGTGCTTATAGCGGTCTTACCTACGAGCAGTACTTC | CSAYSGLTYEQYF
- | TRBJ2-2 | TRBD2 | TRBV4-2 | 14 | TGTGCCAGCAGCCAACTAGCGGTGGGCGGGGAGCTGTTTTTT | CASSQLAVGGELFF
- | TRBJ2-1 | TRBD2 | TRBV10-3 | 16 | TGTGCCATCAGTGAGGCTAGCGGGGGGGTAAACAATGAGCAGTTCTTC | CAISEASGGVNNEQFF
many | TRBJ2-3 | - | TRBV29-1 | 16 | TGCAGCGTTGAAATCCTCTATACCAAAGGAAGAGATACGCAGTATTTT | CSVEILYTKGRDTQYF
few | TRBJ1-2 | TRBD1 | TRBV25-1 | 13 | TGTGCCAGCAGTGAATGGCAGGGGGATGGCTACACCTTC | CASSEWQGDGYTF
few | TRBJ1-1 | - | TRBV6-4 | 18 | TGTGCCAGCAGTGACTTGACTCGGCCAAAAAGAAAGAACACTGAAGCTTTCTTT | CASSDLTRPKRKNTEAFF
many | TRBJ1-2 | - | TRBV20-1 | 13 | TGCAGTGCTAGAGATATCGGGGGATATGGCTACACCTTC | CSARDIGGYGYTF
many | TRBJ2-7 | - | TRBV28 | 15 | TGTGCCAGCAGTCCCCTGCTCACAGGCGACTACGAGCAGTACTTC | CASSPLLTGDYEQYF
many | TRBJ2-1 | - | TRBV5-1 | 14 | TGCGCCAGCAGACTACAGACTAGAGGCCATGAGCAGTTCTTC | CASRLQTRGHEQFF
- | TRBJ2-5 | - | TRBV20-1 | 14 | TGCAGTGCTGGCCACAGGGCGGGCCAAGAGACCCAGTACTTC | CSAGHRAGQETQYF
many | TRBJ2-5 | - | TRBV7-9 | 15 | TGTGCCAGCAGCTTAGGTTTCGGAATACAAGAGACCCAGTACTTC | CASSLGFGIQETQYF
few | TRBJ1-1 | - | TRBV15 | 13 | TGTGCCACCAGCTATGGGCCCGCCCAGTTGGCTTTCTTT | CATSYGPAQLAFF
few | TRBJ2-3 | TRBD1 | TRBV24-1 | 17 | TGTGCCACCAGTGAATCACGACCGGGACAGGGGCGCGATACGCAGTATTTT | CATSESRPGQGRDTQYF
- | TRBJ1-1 | - | TRBV5-6 | 14 | TGTGCCAGCAGCCCCCGTGCCCCGGGGACTGAAGCTTTCTTT | CASSPRAPGTEAFF
- | TRBJ2-7 | - | TRBV7-9 | 12 | TGTGCCAGCAGCTTAGGCGTGCGCGAGCAGTACTTC | CASSLGVREQYF
many | TRBJ2-7 | - | TRBV2 | 13 | TGTGCCAGCAGTGAAGCGGCGGGGCTTGAGCAGTACTTC | CASSEAAGLEQYF
few | TRBJ1-5 | - | TRBV10-3 | 14 | TGTGCCATCAGTGAAGGTCTATCCAATCAGCCCCAGCATTTT | CAISEGLSNQPQHF
few | TRBJ1-2 | - | TRBV4-2 | 13 | TGTGCCAGCAGCCAACAGTCACGGGTTGGCTACACCTTC | CASSQQSRVGYTF
few | TRBJ2-3 | TRBD2 | TRBV15 | 16 | TGTGCCACCAGCAGTAATCCGGGAGGGACCTCAGATACGCAGTATTTT | CATSSNPGGTSDTQYF
many | TRBJ1-2 | - | TRBV21-1 | 15 | TGTGCCAGCAGCCAAAAGCGCAGGGGGCTTTATGGCTACACCTTC | CASSQKRRGLYGYTF
few | TRBJ2-1 | TRBD2 | TRBV29-1 | 13 | TGCAGCGTTGAAAGGACTAGGCGCAATGAGCAGTTCTTC | CSVERTRRNEQFF
- | TRBJ2-1 | TRBD2 | TRBV20-1 | 16 | TGCAGTGCTAGAGATTCTCCGAGCGGGATGGCCCTTGAGCAGTTCTTC | CSARDSPSGMALEQFF
- | TRBJ2-3 | TRBD2 | TRBV7-2 | 16 | TGTGCCAGCAGCTTAGTACTAGCGCGGAGCACAGATACGCAGTATTTT | CASSLVLARSTDTQYF
many | TRBJ1-2 | - | TRBV2 | 14 | TGTGCCAGCAGGCAAAATCAGGGGTCCTATGGCTACACCTTC | CASRQNQGSYGYTF
few | TRBJ2-1 | - | TRBV20-1 | 15 | TGCAGTGGACAGGACTTTTTGAGCTCCTACAATGAGCAGTTCTTC | CSGQDFLSSYNEQFF
many | TRBJ2-1 | TRBD2 | TRBV6-1 | 16 | TGTGCCAGCAGTGACCCTAGCGGGAGATCCTACAATGAGCAGTTCTTC | CASSDPSGRSYNEQFF
few | TRBJ2-1 | - | TRBV7-2 | 14 | TGTGCCAGCAGATACAGGAGCCAGGACAATGAGCAGTTCTTC | CASRYRSQDNEQFF
many | TRBJ2-7 | - | TRBV24-1 | 11 | TGTGCCACCAGTGATTCCCAGGTATGGTACTTC | CATSDSQVWYF